The sample holds a few counts of the clone carrying this T cell receptor (beta chain). Its antigen is currently unknown. The sample's time point: newly diagnosed GD, antithyroid drugs for less than 3 months. There was RNA extracted from PBMCs, and the TCR library was made from it. Sequencing libraries for TCR beta were prepared with iRepertoire HTBI primers and Arm-PCR of CDR3 regions. From the multiplex PCR reads, TCRdb called clonotypes with MiXCR, one entry per CDR3 protein. The sample shows 450,000 to 500,000 distinct CDR3 sequences, around 15% of them seen only once. The record originates from a study of regulatory T cells in long-lasting Graves disease. Study-wide findings and caveats: Possibly, too few samples lowered accuracy. Persistent Graves' patients had lower TCR diversity than newly diagnosed ones. Shared public clonotypes totalled over 2,500 in persistent patients, compared with roughly 970 in new patients.

The CDR3 extends over 12 amino acids. Between the trimmed V and J ends, which lost 0 bases and 8 bases, there was a span of 6 bases. The germline V gene encodes CDR1 SGDLS and CDR2 YYNGEE. The sample was also reused in another study, on T cells in Graves' hyperthyroidism and ophthalmopathy. Per that paper: Patients between 18 and 65 years old had hyperthyroidism, newly diagnosed and lasting under 2 months.

The J gene is TRBJ2-1, the V gene TRBV9; D is uncertain. The input for sequencing was peripheral blood mononuclear cells (PBMCs), taken at new diagnosis, from a patient treated with antithyroid drugs. This receptor was taken from a man in his forties or fifties with Graves disease. The CDR3 sequence: CASSVDSYEQFF. In nucleotides, the CDR3 is TGTGCCAGCAGCGTAGACTCCTATGAGCAGTTCTTC.